This is a list of T cell receptor beta chains from one sample in a study of PD-L1 blockade in urothelial cancer. Here immunoSEQ multiplex PCR was the method, and the copy in TCRdb shows in-frame clones only, minus some. The data show tens of thousands of clones, around 80% seen once. The sequences come from PBMCs, collected around atezolizumab (anti-PD-L1) treatment. Receptor source: a man in his sixties or seventies with urothelial cancer. Each CDR3 is given with its conserved first and last residue. Each record gives: CDR3 protein, CDR3 DNA, D gene, clone size, J gene, V gene. A D gene is named only where the DNA matches it firmly. Where a row states a size, it is once, few, many or the class of an expanded clone; other rows omit it.

CASSLDRQGTDTQYF TGTGCCAGCAGCTTAGACAGACAAGGCACAGATACGCAGTATTTT - - TRBJ2-3 TRBV11-2
CASSLGGNYGYTF TGTGCCAGCAGCTTGGGAGGGAACTATGGCTACACCTTC - - TRBJ1-2 TRBV5-4
CASISRVDYGYTF TGTGCCAGTATATCGAGGGTGGACTATGGCTACACCTTC - - TRBJ1-2 TRBV19
CATTGANVLTF TGTGCCACTACCGGGGCCAACGTCCTGACTTTC - - TRBJ2-6 TRBV10-3
CASSALSRDTQYF TGTGCCAGCAGCGCACTCTCGAGAGATACGCAGTATTTT - once TRBJ2-3 TRBV9
CASSPRGTGVNYGYTF TGTGCCAGTAGTCCCAGGGGGACAGGGGTCAACTATGGCTACACCTTC TRBD1 - TRBJ1-2 TRBV19
CASSFGQGRTTDLSEKLFF TGTGCCAGCAGCTTTGGACAGGGGCGCACCACAGACCTTTCGGAGAAACTGTTTTTT TRBD1 - TRBJ1-4 TRBV7-9
CAIPEGPGYTF TGTGCCATCCCGGAGGGGCCCGGCTACACCTTC - - TRBJ1-2 TRBV28
CASSLEGGSYNEQFF TGCGCCAGCAGCTTGGAGGGAGGCTCCTACAATGAGCAGTTCTTC - - TRBJ2-1 TRBV5-1
CASSLDRSTEAFF TGTGCCAGCAGCTTAGATCGGAGCACTGAAGCTTTCTTT - - TRBJ1-1 TRBV11-2
CASSSRLTGTDTQYF TGTGCCAGCAGTTCCAGACTAACCGGCACAGATACGCAGTATTTT - - TRBJ2-3 TRBV28
CASSERQGVAHVYGYTF TGCGCCAGCAGTGAAAGGCAGGGGGTTGCACACGTTTATGGCTACACCTTC TRBD1 - TRBJ1-2 TRBV10-1
CASSPNLDSTYEQYF TGTGCCAGCTCACCTAATTTGGACTCGACCTACGAGCAGTACTTC - - TRBJ2-7 TRBV18
CASSPERVTYNEQFF TGTGCCAGCAGCCCCGAGCGGGTTACCTACAATGAGCAGTTCTTC - - TRBJ2-1 TRBV7-7
CASSGSGKYEQYF TGTGCCAGCAGCGGTTCGGGAAAGTACGAGCAGTACTTC - - TRBJ2-7 TRBV7-2
CASSRGFQETQYF TGTGCCAGCTCCCGAGGGTTCCAAGAGACCCAGTACTTC - - TRBJ2-5 TRBV18
CASSRQGSYEQYF TGTGCCAGCAGCCGACAGGGATCCTACGAGCAGTACTTC TRBD1 - TRBJ2-7 TRBV4-2
CASSRNRVDVSSTDTQYF TGTGCCAGCTCACGCAACAGGGTGGACGTCTCCAGCACAGATACGCAGTATTTT - - TRBJ2-3 TRBV18